This TCR beta chain derives from a study of T cells after yellow fever vaccination (dated 2019 in TCRdb). Context from the whole study: Using CD3, CD45RA, CCR7 and CD95 staining, memory subsets (EM, EMRA, CM and Tscm) were sorted on a BD FACS Aria III. The SMART-Seq v4 Ultra Low Input RNA kit was used to prepare libraries from fractions with low cell numbers. Bulk TCR alpha and beta repertoires were sequenced longitudinally to track T-cell clones before and after primary and booster YFV17D yellow fever vaccination. Two healthy male donors, one aged 18 to 30 and one aged 30 to 40 years, made up the cohort. Blood was collected at multiple timepoints before and after primary and secondary immunization, and bulk PBMC replicates and cell subsets were isolated. Memory subsets were sorted on days 0, 15 and 45 and at 18 months after primary vaccination, and on days 0, 15 and 45 after the 30-year booster.

The treatment or condition tag for this specimen amounts to: live attenuated yellow fever vaccine strain. PBMCs were isolated from peripheral blood using a standard Ficoll-Paque protocol. RNA from sorted memory subsets was extracted with the RNeasy Micro Kit. V was cut back by 5 bases and J by 0 bases, leaving a gap of 11 bases between them. Taken from cysteine to phenylalanine, the CDR3 has 14 residues. Only the CDR3 portion is preserved as DNA: 42 bases, with reading frame beginning at the first base. The germline V gene (reference sequence) specifies DFQATT as CDR1 and SNEGSKA as CDR2. TCR cDNA was synthesized by 5'RACE template switching, which introduced a universal primer site and unique molecular identifiers. Priming of cDNA synthesis was performed from both the TCR alpha and TCR beta constant segments. Library amplification used two PCR steps, and the second PCR step added sample barcodes and sequencing adapters. Libraries were sequenced on Illumina HiSeq 2500 (2x100 bp) or NovaSeq (2x150 bp). The original methods were these. MIGEC was used to demultiplex reads and collapse the reads into UMI consensus sequences, and MiXCR was used for V(D)J alignment. Vaccine-responding clonotypes were identified with edgeR using replicate PBMC samples, with FDR below 0.01 and a log2 fold change above 5 up to day 15 being required. Bulk clonotypes were assigned CD4 or CD8 identity according to which sequenced CD4 or CD8 repertoire held them at higher abundance. To estimate the distribution of each clone across memory phenotypes, clonotype frequencies in memory subsets were weighted by FACS-sorted cell numbers. TCRdb cleaned the public reads at Q25 with fastp, built clones with MiXCR and kept in-frame beta chains. Each record represents a unique CDR3 protein, reported with the most common genes and DNA among its rows. Clone size and V and J calls follow TCRdb, not the original study. The table for this sample lists tens of thousands of distinct CDR3 sequences; about 6.3% of them were counted only once. 20% to 25% of the sample comes from the top ten.

Overall study outcomes, separate from this receptor: The secondary T-cell response was weaker than the primary response but faster, peaking on day 5 instead of day 15. In the sorted memory subsets on day 0, nearly all of the vaccine-responding clonotypes fell below detection. A small fraction of clonotypes showed up in both the CD4 and CD8 compartments, probably as a result of convergent recombination. Computational filtering was required because FACS-sorted repertoires could contain abundant contaminating clonotypes from the bulk population. The study included only a couple of donors, which limits how far the findings can be generalized. After the booster, most of the clones that had expanded following primary vaccination were detected again (roughly 96% of CD4 and around 88% of CD8), which suggests that memory was broadly maintained.

A word on this clonotype: Per-base quality was not reported, and no clone a single base away is much larger than it.

The chain joins TRBV20-1 to TRBJ1-5, with the identity of the D gene unclear. The clonotype originates from a man aged 18 to 29 who received the YFV17D yellow fever vaccine. The input for sequencing was PBMCs, either bulk or a sorted T-cell subset (CD4+, CD8+, memory, or dextramer-sorted; not recorded which), taken on the day of the first yellow fever vaccination. The DNA sequence is as follows: TGCAGTGCTGCTTCAGAGTTTAGCAATCAGCCCCAGCATTTT. Translated, this is CSAASEFSNQPQHF.